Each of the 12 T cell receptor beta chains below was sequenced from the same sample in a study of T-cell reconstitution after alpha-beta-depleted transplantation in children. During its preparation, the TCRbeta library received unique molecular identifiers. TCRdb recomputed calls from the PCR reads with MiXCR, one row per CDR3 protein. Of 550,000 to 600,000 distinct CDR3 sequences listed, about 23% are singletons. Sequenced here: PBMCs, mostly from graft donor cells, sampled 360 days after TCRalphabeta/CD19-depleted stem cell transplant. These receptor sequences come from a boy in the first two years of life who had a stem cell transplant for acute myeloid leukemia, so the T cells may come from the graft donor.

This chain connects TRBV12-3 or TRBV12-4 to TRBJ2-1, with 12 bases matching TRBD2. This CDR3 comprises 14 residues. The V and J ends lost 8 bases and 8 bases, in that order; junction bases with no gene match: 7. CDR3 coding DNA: TGTGCCAGCCTTCCTAGCGGGGGGGCCCATGAGCAGTTCTTC. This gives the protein CASLPSGGAHEQFF.

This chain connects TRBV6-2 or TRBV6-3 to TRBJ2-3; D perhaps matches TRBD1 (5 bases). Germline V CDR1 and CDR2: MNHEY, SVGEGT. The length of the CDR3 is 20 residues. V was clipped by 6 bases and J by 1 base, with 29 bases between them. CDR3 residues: CASSTISTWKQEPRTDTQYF. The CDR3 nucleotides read TGTGCCAGCAGCACTATCTCGACTTGGAAACAGGAGCCCCGCACAGATACGCAGTATTTT.

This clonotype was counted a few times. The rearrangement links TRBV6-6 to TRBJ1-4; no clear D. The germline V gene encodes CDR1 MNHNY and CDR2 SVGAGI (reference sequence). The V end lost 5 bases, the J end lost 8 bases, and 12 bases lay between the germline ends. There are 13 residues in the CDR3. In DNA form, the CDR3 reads TGTGCCAGCAGTCTGTCAGGTAGAGAAAAACTGTTTTTT. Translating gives CASSLSGREKLFF.

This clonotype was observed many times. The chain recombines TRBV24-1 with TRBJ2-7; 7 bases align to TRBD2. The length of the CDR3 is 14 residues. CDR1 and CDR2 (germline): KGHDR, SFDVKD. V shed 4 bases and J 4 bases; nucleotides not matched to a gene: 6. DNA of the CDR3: TGTGCCACCAGTGACCCAGGGAGGGGATACGAGCAGTACTTC. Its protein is CATSDPGRGYEQYF.

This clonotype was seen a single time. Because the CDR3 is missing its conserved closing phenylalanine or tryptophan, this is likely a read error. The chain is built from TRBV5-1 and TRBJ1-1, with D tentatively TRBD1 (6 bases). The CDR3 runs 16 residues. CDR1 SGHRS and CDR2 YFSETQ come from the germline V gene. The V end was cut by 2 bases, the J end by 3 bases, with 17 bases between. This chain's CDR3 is CASSLQQQGRDTEAFY. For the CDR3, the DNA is TGCGCCAGCAGCTTACAACAACAGGGAAGGGACACTGAAGCTTTCTAT.

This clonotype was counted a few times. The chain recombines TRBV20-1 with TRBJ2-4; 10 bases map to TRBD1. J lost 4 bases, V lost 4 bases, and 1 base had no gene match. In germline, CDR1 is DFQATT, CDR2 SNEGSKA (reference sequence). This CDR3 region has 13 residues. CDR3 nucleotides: TGCAGTGCTACGGACAGGGGGAAAAACATTCAGTACTTC. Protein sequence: CSATDRGKNIQYF.

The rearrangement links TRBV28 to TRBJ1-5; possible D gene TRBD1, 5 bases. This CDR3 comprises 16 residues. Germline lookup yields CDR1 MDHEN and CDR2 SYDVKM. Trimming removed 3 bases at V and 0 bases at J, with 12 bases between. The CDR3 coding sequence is TGTGCCAGCAGTTTGATAAGGGGCCGTAGCAATCAGCCCCAGCATTTT. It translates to CASSLIRGRSNQPQHF.

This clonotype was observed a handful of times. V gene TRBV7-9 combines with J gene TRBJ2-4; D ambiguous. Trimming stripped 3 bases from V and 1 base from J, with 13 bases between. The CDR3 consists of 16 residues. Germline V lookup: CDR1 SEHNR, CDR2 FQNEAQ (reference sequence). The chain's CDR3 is CASSLGQEQAKNIQYF. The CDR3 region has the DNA TGTGCCAGCAGCTTGGGCCAGGAGCAGGCCAAAAACATTCAGTACTTC.

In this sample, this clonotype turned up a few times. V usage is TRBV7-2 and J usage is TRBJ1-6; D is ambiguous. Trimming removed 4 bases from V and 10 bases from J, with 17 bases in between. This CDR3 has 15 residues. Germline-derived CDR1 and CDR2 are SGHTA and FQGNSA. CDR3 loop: CASSSLLGVVSPLHF. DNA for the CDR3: TGTGCCAGCAGCTCCTTATTGGGAGTCGTCTCACCCCTCCACTTT.

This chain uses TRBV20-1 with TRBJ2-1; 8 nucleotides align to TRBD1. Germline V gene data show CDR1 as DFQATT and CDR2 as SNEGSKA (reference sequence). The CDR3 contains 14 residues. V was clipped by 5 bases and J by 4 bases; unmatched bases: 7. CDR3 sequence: CSAPQGAWYNEQFF. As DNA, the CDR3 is TGCAGTGCTCCCCAGGGGGCATGGTACAATGAGCAGTTCTTC.

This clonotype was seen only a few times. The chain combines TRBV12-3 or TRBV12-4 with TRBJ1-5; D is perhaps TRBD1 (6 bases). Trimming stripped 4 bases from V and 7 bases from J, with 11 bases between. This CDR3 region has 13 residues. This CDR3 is CASSSGARQPQHF. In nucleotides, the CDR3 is TGTGCCAGCAGTTCAGGGGCACGGCAGCCCCAGCATTTT.

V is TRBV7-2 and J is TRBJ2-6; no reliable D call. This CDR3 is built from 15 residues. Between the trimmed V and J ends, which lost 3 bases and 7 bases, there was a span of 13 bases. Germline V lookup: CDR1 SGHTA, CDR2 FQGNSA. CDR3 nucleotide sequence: TGTGCCAGCAGCTTTCCCGCTGAACGAGCCAACGTCCTGACTTTC. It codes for CASSFPAERANVLTF.